Following are 27 T cell receptor beta chains from one sample sequenced in a study of read filtering for tumor transcriptome and immune sequencing. The library was built from about 370 ng RNA with molecular barcoded adaptors for alpha/delta and beta/gamma chains. TCRdb ran MiXCR on the reads and lists one entry per CDR3 protein. The repertoire holds roughly 24,000 distinct CDR3 sequences, with approximately 13% as singletons. Sequencing was carried out using a population of CD138-negative cells sorted from bone marrow. The source is a donor older than 35 with multiple myeloma.

This clonotype was seen more than once but under ten times. The rearrangement joins TRBV3-1 to TRBJ2-2; 9 bases align to TRBD1. The CDR3 length is 17 residues. Germline V gene data show CDR1 as LGHDT and CDR2 as YNNKEL (reference sequence). J was trimmed by 5 bases and V by 3 bases; bases with no gene match: 10. The CDR3 DNA reads TGTGCCAGCAGCCAGGCCGGCGGGACAGGGTTTACCGGGGAGCTGTTTTTT. Translated: CASSQAGGTGFTGELFF.

This clonotype occurred many times. V usage is TRBV4-1 and J usage is TRBJ2-1, with 10 positions matching TRBD2. Germline CDR1 and CDR2: MGHRA and YSYEKL. Trimming took 1 base from V and 3 from J; bases not matched to a gene: 6. The CDR3 runs 17 residues. In nucleotides, the CDR3 is TGCGCCAGCAGCCAAGTGCGCTCTAGCGGGGGCTACAATGAGCAGTTCTTC. Encoded protein: CASSQVRSSGGYNEQFF.

This clonotype has a single count. Since a much larger clone is just one base distant, this may be a read error. V is TRBV20-1 and J is TRBJ1-1, with D hard to call. The CDR3 is 14 amino acids. CDR1 is DFQATT and CDR2 is SNEGSKA in the germline V gene (reference sequence). CDR3 in DNA: TGCAGTGCTAGAGATATACAGATGAACGCTGAAGCTTTCTTT. Its protein product is CSARDIQMNAEAFF.

V gene TRBV20-1 combines with J gene TRBJ2-6, with TRBD1 matching over 9 bases. CDR3 length: 18 amino acids. V lost 4 bases, J lost 2 bases, and 12 bases stayed unmatched. CDR1 and CDR2 (germline): DFQATT, SNEGSKA (reference sequence). The CDR3 nucleotides are TGCAGTGCTATTCCCAGGACAGGGGAGGCGACTGGGGCCAACGTCCTGACTTTC. Its translation: CSAIPRTGEATGANVLTF.

This chain links TRBV7-9 with TRBJ2-2; no clear D gene. The CDR3 totals 15 residues. The V gene's germline CDR1 is SEHNR and CDR2 FQNEAQ (reference sequence). V shed 1 base and J shed 1 base, with 7 bases lying between them. CDR3 protein: CASSLEGENTGELFF. Here the CDR3 DNA reads TGTGCCAGCAGCTTAGAAGGCGAGAACACCGGGGAGCTGTTTTTT.

Ten or more counts support this clonotype. The rearrangement links TRBV20-1 to TRBJ2-7; the match to TRBD2 covers 9 bases. CDR3 length: 15 amino acids. The germline V gene encodes CDR1 DFQATT and CDR2 SNEGSKA (reference sequence). Unmatched junction bases numbered 9, after V lost 6 bases and J lost 0 bases. The DNA of the CDR3 is TGCAGTGCAAACCACCTAGCGGGAAGCTCCTACGAGCAGTACTTC. Encoded protein: CSANHLAGSSYEQYF.

As to this clonotype: This may come from a read error, since a much larger clone is one base off. The chain combines TRBV2 with TRBJ2-1, with TRBD2 as a possible D gene (6 bases). The V and J ends lost 8 bases and 0 bases respectively, with 8 bases between them. This CDR3 contains 13 residues. Germline V gene data show CDR1 as SNHLY and CDR2 as FYNNEI. The CDR3 DNA reads as TGTGCCAGCGGCGGGGACTCCTACAATGAGCAGTTCTTC. Its protein is CASGGDSYNEQFF.

This clonotype was observed at least ten times. The chain links TRBV28 to TRBJ2-3; maybe TRBD2 (5 bases). Germline CDR1 reads MDHEN; CDR2 reads SYDVKM. Trimming took 3 bases from V and 3 from J, leaving 7 bases between them. The CDR3 runs 13 residues. CDR3 loop: CASSFLATDTQYF. CDR3 coding DNA: TGTGCCAGCAGTTTCCTAGCTACAGATACGCAGTATTTT.

Ten or more counts support this clonotype. The V call is TRBV5-1, the J call TRBJ2-7, with 10 positions matching TRBD1. The V segment lost 2 bases and the J segment 6 bases; nucleotides outside the gene matches: 5. The CDR3 totals 14 residues. CDR1 is SGHRS, CDR2 YFSETQ, per germline. The CDR3 nucleotides read TGCGCCAGCAGCTTCCTAGGACAGGGGGGCGAGCAGTACTTC. Its translation: CASSFLGQGGEQYF.

This clonotype appeared many times. The chain carries TRBV29-1 and TRBJ2-5; D is possibly TRBD2 (7 bases). V dropped 0 bases and J dropped 4 bases, with 12 bases sitting between them. The CDR3 extends over 14 amino acids. Germline V lookup: CDR1 SQVTM, CDR2 ANQGSEA. The CDR3 DNA follows: TGCAGCGTTGAAGATACAGGGAGGGGAGAGACCCAGTACTTC. As protein: CSVEDTGRGETQYF. Drawing the rest from reference TRBV29-1 and TRBJ2-5, the complete variable domain is SAVISQKPSRDICQRGTSLTIQCQVDSQVTMMFWYRQQPGQSLTLIATANQGSEATYESGFVIDKFPISRPNLTFSTLTVSNMSPEDSSIYLCSVEDTGRGETQYFGPGTRLLVL.

This clonotype was picked up many times. CDR3 sequence reads: CASSLDRSTDTQYF. CDR3 in DNA: TGTGCCAGCAGTCTCGACAGAAGCACAGATACGCAGTATTTT. The chain uses TRBV27 and TRBJ2-3; D is possibly TRBD1 (5 bases). In germline, CDR1 is MNHEY, CDR2 SMNVEV (reference sequence). Trimming cost V 5 bases and J 0 bases, with 9 bases left between them. CDR3 length: 14 amino acids.

The chain uses TRBV7-6 and TRBJ2-1; 10 bases map to TRBD2. Unmatched junction bases numbered 12, after V lost 2 bases and J lost 11 bases. The length of the CDR3 is 16 residues. Germline CDR1 SGHVS, CDR2 FNYEAQ. DNA of the CDR3: TGTGCCAGCAGCTTAAGGAGCGGGAGGGACTCATCTCAGCAGTTCTTC. Translation: CASSLRSGRDSSQQFF.

Many counts were recorded for this clonotype. CDR3 protein: CSARAGDETQYF. In DNA form, the CDR3 reads TGCAGTGCTAGAGCAGGGGACGAGACCCAGTACTTC. The gene calls are TRBV20-1 and TRBJ2-5; a possible D gene is TRBD1 (6 bases). The CDR3 extends over 12 amino acids. V dropped 1 base and J dropped 5 bases, with 8 bases sitting between them. CDR1 DFQATT and CDR2 SNEGSKA come from the germline V gene (reference sequence).

This clonotype was detected many times. This sequence joins TRBV5-1 and TRBJ2-6; 13 nucleotides match TRBD2. The ends lost 3 bases at V and 2 bases at J; junction bases unmatched: 8. Germline V gene sequence: CDR1 SGHRS, CDR2 YFSETQ. The CDR3 is 19 amino acids. The CDR3 DNA follows: TGCGCCAGCAGCTCTGGACTAGCGGGAGTTGGCGCTGGGGCCAACGTCCTGACTTTC. This encodes CASSSGLAGVGAGANVLTF.

This clonotype was seen at least ten times. The CDR3 loop reads CASSSGTVNYEQYF. Here the CDR3 DNA reads TGTGCCAGCAGTTCCGGGACAGTAAACTACGAGCAGTACTTC. The gene calls are TRBV6-5 and TRBJ2-7, with 7 bases aligning to TRBD1. The CDR3 consists of 14 residues. V shed 4 bases, J shed 3 bases, and the junction held 6 bases outside the gene matches. The germline V gene has CDR1 MNHEY and CDR2 SVGAGI.

The V and J genes are TRBV3-1 and TRBJ2-1, with D tentatively TRBD2 (5 bases). The germline gives CDR1 LGHDT, CDR2 YNNKEL (reference sequence). V was shortened by 0 bases and J by 0 bases, with 21 bases between the two germline ends. This CDR3 contains 20 residues. CDR3 sequence: CASSQEGVARRPPSYNEQFF. The CDR3 bases are TGTGCCAGCAGCCAAGAAGGCGTGGCGAGGAGGCCTCCCTCCTACAATGAGCAGTTCTTC.

The table lists this clonotype with many counts. J is TRBJ1-1 and V is TRBV2; D uncertain. Deletions cut 3 bases from V and 6 bases from J, with 14 bases between. The V gene's germline CDR1 is SNHLY and CDR2 FYNNEI. The CDR3 length is 14 residues. CDR3 protein: CASSEGVGVPEAFF. For the CDR3, the DNA is TGTGCCAGCAGTGAGGGAGTTGGGGTCCCTGAAGCTTTCTTT.

At least ten counts were recorded for this clonotype. This chain joins TRBV12-3 or TRBV12-4 and TRBJ2-2, with no clear D. V was trimmed by 3 bases and J by 6 bases, leaving 2 bases between them. CDR3 length equals 11 residues. CDR3 amino acids: CASSFAGELFF. The CDR3 DNA is TGTGCCAGCAGTTTCGCCGGGGAGCTGTTTTTT.

The chain has TRBV29-1 and TRBJ2-1; 16 bases align to TRBD2. V lost 6 bases and J lost 15; bases outside the gene matches: 20. CDR1 and CDR2 from the germline V gene are SQVTM and ANQGSEA. The CDR3 contains 17 residues. The CDR3 region has the DNA TGCAGCGTCGGGGGGACTAGCGGGAGGGCCTTTTACAATGGGCGGTTCTTC. Protein sequence: CSVGGTSGRAFYNGRFF.

This clonotype was recorded a few times. J is TRBJ2-1 and V is TRBV19, with 10 bases identical to TRBD2. The junction had 7 bases not matched to a gene; V was cut back by 3 bases and J by 8 bases. The CDR3 sequence is 15 residues long. Germline values: CDR1 LNHDA, CDR2 SQIVND (reference sequence). CDR3 DNA: TGTGCCAGTAGTATGCTAGCGGGAGTATCTTATGAGCAGTTCTTC. It codes for CASSMLAGVSYEQFF.

Turning to this clonotype: A much larger clone differs by one base, so this may be a read error. V is TRBV7-9 and J is TRBJ2-7; tentatively, D is TRBD1 (7 bases). This CDR3 has 13 amino acids. The V gene lost 5 bases and the J gene lost 6 bases, with 14 bases spanning the gap. Germline V gene lookup returns CDR1 SEHNR and CDR2 FQNEAQ (reference sequence). Here the CDR3 DNA reads TGTGCCAGCAGCCCCCAGGGGGGCGGCGAGCAGTACTTC. As protein: CASSPQGGGEQYF.

The table lists this clonotype with many counts. The V gene is TRBV5-1, the J gene TRBJ1-1; 7 nucleotides match TRBD1. V lost 1 base, J lost 10 bases, and 10 bases stayed unmatched. The germline gives CDR1 SGHRS, CDR2 YFSETQ. The CDR3 consists of 14 residues. CDR3 nucleotides: TGCGCCAGCAGCTTGAACAGGGGTGGATTTGGAGCTTTCTTT. Translation: CASSLNRGGFGAFF.

In this sample, this clonotype turned up once. A read error may explain this, as a much larger clone is one base away. DNA for the CDR3: TGTACCAGCAGTCCGCTGGGACTAGAAGAGGAGACCCAGTACTTC. Residues: CTSSPLGLEEETQYF. J is TRBJ2-5 and V is TRBV6-5; 8 bases are a match to TRBD2. There are 15 residues in the CDR3. CDR1 MNHEY and CDR2 SVGAGI come from the germline V gene.

Details on this clonotype: The junction does not match germline at one end; this may be a read error. The chain has TRBV11-2 and TRBJ2-1, with unresolved D. From germline, CDR1 is SGHAT and CDR2 FQNNGV. The CDR3 length is 11 residues. CDR3: CACSLYYEQLF. CDR3 nucleotides: TGTGCCTGCAGCTTGTATTATGAGCAGCTCTTC.

This clonotype was counted between two and nine times. A single base separates this from a much larger clone, so it may be a read error. V usage is TRBV27 and J usage is TRBJ2-1; 8 bases agree with TRBD2. The V gene's germline CDR1 is MNHEY and CDR2 SMNVEV (reference sequence). V was pared by 3 bases and J by 9 bases, with 7 bases of the junction left unmatched. This CDR3 is built from 14 residues. The CDR3 bases are TGTGCCAGCAGTTTTGGACTAGCCGGCAGTGAGCAGTTCTTC. It encodes CASSFGLAGSEQFF.

This clonotype was recorded at least ten times. The chain couples TRBV19 to TRBJ2-2; D is ambiguous. The V and J ends lost 5 bases and 7 bases respectively, with 8 bases between them. Per germline, CDR1 LNHDA and CDR2 SQIVND (reference sequence). The CDR3 runs to 12 residues. The chain's CDR3 is CASSRAVGELFF. Written as DNA, the CDR3 is TGTGCCAGTAGTCGGGCTGTCGGGGAGCTGTTTTTT.

As to this clonotype: This may arise from a read error, as a much more abundant clone is one base away. This chain links TRBV19 with TRBJ1-5; D is unresolved. This CDR3 region has 10 residues. Germline V CDR1 and CDR2: LNHDA, SQIVND (reference sequence). The CDR3 nucleotides are TGTGCCAGTAGCAAACAGCCCCAGCATTTT. Its translation: CASSKQPQHF. The whole variable domain, filled in from reference TRBV19 and TRBJ1-5, reads DGGITQSPKYLFRKEGQNVTLSCEQNLNHDAMYWYRQDPGQGLRLIYYSQIVNDFQKGDIAEGYSVSREKKESFPLTVTSAQKNPTAFYLCASSKQPQHFGDGTRLSIL.